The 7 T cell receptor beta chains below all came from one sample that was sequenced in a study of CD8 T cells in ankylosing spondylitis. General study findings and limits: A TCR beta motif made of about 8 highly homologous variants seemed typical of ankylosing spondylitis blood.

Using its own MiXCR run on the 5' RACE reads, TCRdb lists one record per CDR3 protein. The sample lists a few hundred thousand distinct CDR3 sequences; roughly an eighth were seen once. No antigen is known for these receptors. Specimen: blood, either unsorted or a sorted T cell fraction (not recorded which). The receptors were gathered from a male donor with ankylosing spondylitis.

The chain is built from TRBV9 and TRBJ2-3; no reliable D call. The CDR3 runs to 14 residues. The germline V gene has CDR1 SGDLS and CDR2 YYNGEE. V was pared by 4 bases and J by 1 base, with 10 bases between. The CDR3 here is CASSPHSGTDTQYF. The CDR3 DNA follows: TGTGCCAGCAGCCCACACAGCGGCACAGATACGCAGTATTTT.

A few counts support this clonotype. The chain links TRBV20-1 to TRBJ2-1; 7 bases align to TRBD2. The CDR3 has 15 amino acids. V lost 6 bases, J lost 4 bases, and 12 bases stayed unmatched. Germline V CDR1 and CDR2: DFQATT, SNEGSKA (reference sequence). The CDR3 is CSAKVAAGAYNEQFF. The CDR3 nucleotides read TGCAGTGCAAAAGTCGCCGCGGGAGCGTACAATGAGCAGTTCTTC.

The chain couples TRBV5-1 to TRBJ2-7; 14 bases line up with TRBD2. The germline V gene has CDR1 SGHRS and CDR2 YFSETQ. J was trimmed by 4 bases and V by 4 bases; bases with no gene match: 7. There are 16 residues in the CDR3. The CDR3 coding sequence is TGCGCCAGCAGCAAGGGACTAGCGGGAGATGGGTACGAGCAGTACTTC. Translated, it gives CASSKGLAGDGYEQYF. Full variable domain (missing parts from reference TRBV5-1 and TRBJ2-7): KAGVTQTPRYLIKTRGQQVTLSCSPISGHRSVSWYQQTPGQGLQFLFEYFSETQRNKGNFPGRFSGRQFSNSRSEMNVSTLELGDSALYLCASSKGLAGDGYEQYFGPGTRLTVT.

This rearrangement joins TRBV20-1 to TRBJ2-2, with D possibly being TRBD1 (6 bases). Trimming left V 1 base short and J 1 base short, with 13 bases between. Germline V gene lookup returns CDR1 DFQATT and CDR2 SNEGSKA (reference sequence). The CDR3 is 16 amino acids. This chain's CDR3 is CSARGRDILNTGELFF. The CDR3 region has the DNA TGCAGTGCTAGAGGACGGGACATCCTGAACACCGGGGAGCTGTTTTTT.

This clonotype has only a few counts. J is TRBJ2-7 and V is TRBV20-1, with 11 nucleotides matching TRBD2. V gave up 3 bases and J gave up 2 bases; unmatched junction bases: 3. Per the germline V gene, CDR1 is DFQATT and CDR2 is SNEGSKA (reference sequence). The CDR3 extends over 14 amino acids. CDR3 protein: CSARGTSGTYEQYF. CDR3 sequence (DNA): TGCAGTGCTAGGGGGACTAGCGGCACCTACGAGCAGTACTTC.

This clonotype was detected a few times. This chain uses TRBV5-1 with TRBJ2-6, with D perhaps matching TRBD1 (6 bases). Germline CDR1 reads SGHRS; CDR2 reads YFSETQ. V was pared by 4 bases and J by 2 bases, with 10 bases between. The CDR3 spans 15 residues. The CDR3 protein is CASSMDSAGANVLTF. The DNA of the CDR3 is TGCGCCAGCAGCATGGACAGTGCTGGGGCCAACGTCCTGACTTTC. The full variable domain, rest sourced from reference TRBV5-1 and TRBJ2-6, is KAGVTQTPRYLIKTRGQQVTLSCSPISGHRSVSWYQQTPGQGLQFLFEYFSETQRNKGNFPGRFSGRQFSNSRSEMNVSTLELGDSALYLCASSMDSAGANVLTFGAGSRLTVL.

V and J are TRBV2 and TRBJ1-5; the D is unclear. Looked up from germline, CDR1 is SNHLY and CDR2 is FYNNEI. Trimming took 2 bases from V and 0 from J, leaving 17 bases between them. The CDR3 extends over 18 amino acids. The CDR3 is CASSENEYPVTSNQPQHF. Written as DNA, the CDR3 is TGTGCCAGCAGTGAAAACGAATATCCCGTAACTAGCAATCAGCCCCAGCATTTT. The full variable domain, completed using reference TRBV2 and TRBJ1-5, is EPEVTQTPSHQVTQMGQEVILRCVPISNHLYFYWYRQILGQKVEFLVSFYNNEISEKSEIFDDQFSVERPDGSNFTLKIRSTKLEDSAMYFCASSENEYPVTSNQPQHFGDGTRLSIL.